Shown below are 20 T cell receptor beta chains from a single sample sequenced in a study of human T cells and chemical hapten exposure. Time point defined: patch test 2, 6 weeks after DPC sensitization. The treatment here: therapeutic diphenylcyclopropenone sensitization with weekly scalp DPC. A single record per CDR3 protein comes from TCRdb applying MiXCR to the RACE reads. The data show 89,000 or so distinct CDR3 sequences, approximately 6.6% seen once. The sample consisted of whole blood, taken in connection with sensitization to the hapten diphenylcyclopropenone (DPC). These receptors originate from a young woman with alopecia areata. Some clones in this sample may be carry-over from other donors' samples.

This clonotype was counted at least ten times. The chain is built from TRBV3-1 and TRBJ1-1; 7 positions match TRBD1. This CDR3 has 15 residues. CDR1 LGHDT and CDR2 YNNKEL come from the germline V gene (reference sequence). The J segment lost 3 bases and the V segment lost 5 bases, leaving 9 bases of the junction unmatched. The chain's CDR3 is CASSSSQGTHTEAFF. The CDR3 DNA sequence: TGTGCCAGCAGCTCATCACAGGGGACACACACTGAAGCTTTCTTT.

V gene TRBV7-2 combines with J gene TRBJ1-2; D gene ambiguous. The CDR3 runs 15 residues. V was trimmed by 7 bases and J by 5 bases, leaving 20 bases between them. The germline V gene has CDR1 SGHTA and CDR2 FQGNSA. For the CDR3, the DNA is TGTGCCAGCACCAAGAGAGGCAGCCTACTTTATGGCTACACCTTC. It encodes CASTKRGSLLYGYTF.

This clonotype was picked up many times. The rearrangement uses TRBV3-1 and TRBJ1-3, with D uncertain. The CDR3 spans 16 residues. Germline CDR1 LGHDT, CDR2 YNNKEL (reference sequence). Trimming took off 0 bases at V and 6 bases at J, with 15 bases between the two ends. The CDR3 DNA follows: TGTGCCAGCAGCCAAGATTCGTTCGACTCCTTAAACACCATATATTTT. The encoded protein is CASSQDSFDSLNTIYF.

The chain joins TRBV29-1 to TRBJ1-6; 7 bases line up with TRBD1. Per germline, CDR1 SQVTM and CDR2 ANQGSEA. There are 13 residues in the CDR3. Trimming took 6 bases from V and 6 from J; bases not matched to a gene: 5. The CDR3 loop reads CSVRGGPNSPLHF. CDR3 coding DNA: TGCAGCGTCCGAGGGGGCCCTAATTCACCCCTCCACTTT. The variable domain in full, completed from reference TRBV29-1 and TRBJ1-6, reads SAVISQKPSRDICQRGTSLTIQCQVDSQVTMMFWYRQQPGQSLTLIATANQGSEATYESGFVIDKFPISRPNLTFSTLTVSNMSPEDSSIYLCSVRGGPNSPLHFGNGTRLTVT.

CDR3 nucleotides: TGCAGCGTCAGACTAGCTGGAGATACGCAGTATTTT. Translated, it gives CSVRLAGDTQYF. V and J are TRBV29-1 and TRBJ2-3; 7 bases are shared with TRBD2. The CDR3 contains 12 residues. From germline, CDR1 is SQVTM and CDR2 ANQGSEA. The V segment lost 6 bases and the J segment 5 bases; nucleotides outside the gene matches: 5.

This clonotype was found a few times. CDR3 sequence: CSASVVSAGLSNQPQHF. The CDR3 DNA is TGCAGTGCTAGTGTAGTGTCGGCAGGGCTTAGCAATCAGCCCCAGCATTTT. This chain links TRBV20-1 with TRBJ1-5; a possible D gene is TRBD1 (5 bases). Trimming left V 3 bases short and J 0 bases short, with 18 bases between. The germline gives CDR1 DFQATT, CDR2 SNEGSKA (reference sequence). The CDR3 contains 17 residues.

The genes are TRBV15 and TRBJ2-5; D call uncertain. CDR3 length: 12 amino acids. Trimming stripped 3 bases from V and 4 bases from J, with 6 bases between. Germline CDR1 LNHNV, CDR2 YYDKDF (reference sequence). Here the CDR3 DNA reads TGTGCCACCAGCAGGACCTCAGAGACCCAGTACTTC. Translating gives CATSRTSETQYF. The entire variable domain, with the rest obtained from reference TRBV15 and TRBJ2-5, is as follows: DAMVIQNPRYQVTQFGKPVTLSCSQTLNHNVMYWYQQKSSQAPKLLFHYYDKDFNNEADTPDNFQSRRPNTSFCFLDIRSPGLGDTAMYLCATSRTSETQYFGPGTRLLVL.

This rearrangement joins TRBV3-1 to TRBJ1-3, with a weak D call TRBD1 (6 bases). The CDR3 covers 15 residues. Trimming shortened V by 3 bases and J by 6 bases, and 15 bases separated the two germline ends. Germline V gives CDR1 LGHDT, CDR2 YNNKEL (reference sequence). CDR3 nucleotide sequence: TGTGCCAGCAGCCAGAAACAGGGCGGGGTAAACACCATATATTTT. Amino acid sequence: CASSQKQGGVNTIYF.

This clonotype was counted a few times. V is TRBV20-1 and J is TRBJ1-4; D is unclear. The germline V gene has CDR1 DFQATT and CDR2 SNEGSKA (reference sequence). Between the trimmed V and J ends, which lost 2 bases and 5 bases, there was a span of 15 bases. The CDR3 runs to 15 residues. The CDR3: CSARKDETPNEKLFF. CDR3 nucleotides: TGCAGTGCTAGAAAGGATGAGACTCCGAATGAAAAACTGTTTTTT.

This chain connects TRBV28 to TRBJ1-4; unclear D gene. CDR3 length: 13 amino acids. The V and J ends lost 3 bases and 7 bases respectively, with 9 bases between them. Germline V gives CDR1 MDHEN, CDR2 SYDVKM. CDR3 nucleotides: TGTGCCAGCAGTTTTCTGGGTGTTGAAAAACTGTTTTTT. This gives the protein CASSFLGVEKLFF.

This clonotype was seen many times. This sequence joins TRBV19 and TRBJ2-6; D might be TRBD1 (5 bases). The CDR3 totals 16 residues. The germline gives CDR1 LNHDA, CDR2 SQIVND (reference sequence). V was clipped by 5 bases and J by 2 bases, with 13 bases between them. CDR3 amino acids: CASSHFQGAGANVLTF. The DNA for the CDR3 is TGTGCCAGTAGTCATTTTCAGGGCGCTGGGGCCAACGTCCTGACTTTC.

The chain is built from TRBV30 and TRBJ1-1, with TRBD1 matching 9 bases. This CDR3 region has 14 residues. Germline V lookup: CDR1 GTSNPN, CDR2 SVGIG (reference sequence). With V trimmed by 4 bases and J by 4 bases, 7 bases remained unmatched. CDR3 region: CAWNRGLGGTEAFF. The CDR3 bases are TGTGCCTGGAACAGGGGGCTTGGTGGCACTGAAGCTTTCTTT.

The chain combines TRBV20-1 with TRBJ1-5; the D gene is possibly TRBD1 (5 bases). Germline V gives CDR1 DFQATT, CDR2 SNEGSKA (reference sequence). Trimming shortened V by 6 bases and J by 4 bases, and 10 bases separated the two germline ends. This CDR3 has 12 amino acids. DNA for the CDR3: TGCAGTGCCGCGGAGGGGAATCAGCCCCAGCATTTT. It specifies CSAAEGNQPQHF.

CDR3 sequence (DNA): TGTGCCAGCAGTTACGGGGCAGGCACAACTAATGAAAAACTGTTTTTT. Amino acids: CASSYGAGTTNEKLFF. The rearrangement uses TRBV6-5 and TRBJ1-4; possibly TRBD1 for D (5 bases). In germline, CDR1 is MNHEY, CDR2 SVGAGI. Trimming took off 2 bases at V and 0 bases at J, with 10 bases between the two ends. The CDR3 contains 16 residues.

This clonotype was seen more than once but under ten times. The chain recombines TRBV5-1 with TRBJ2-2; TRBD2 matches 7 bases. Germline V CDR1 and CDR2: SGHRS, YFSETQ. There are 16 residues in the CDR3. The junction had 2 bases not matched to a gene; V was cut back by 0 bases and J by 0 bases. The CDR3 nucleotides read TGCGCCAGCAGCTTGGCGGGGGGATCGAACACCGGGGAGCTGTTTTTT. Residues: CASSLAGGSNTGELFF.

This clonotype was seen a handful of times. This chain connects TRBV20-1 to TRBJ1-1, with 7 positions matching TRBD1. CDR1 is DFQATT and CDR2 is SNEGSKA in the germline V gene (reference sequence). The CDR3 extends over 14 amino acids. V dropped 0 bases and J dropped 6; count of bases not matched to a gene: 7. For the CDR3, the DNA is TGCAGTGCTAGAGAGGACAGGCTTGGACCTGAAGCTTTCTTT. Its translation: CSAREDRLGPEAFF.

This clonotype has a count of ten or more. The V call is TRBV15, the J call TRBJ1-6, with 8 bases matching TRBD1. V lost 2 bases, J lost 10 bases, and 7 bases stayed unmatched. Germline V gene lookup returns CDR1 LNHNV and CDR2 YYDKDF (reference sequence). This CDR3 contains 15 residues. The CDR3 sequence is CATSRKTGVQSPLHF. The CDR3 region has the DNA TGTGCCACCAGCAGAAAGACAGGGGTTCAATCACCCCTCCACTTT.

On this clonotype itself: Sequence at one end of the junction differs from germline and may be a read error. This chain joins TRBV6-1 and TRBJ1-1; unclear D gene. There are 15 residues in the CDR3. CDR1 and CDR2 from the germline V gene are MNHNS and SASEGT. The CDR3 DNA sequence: TGTGCCAGCAGTGTATGGATTTTGAACAATGGCGAAGTTTTCTTT. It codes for CASSVWILNNGEVFF.

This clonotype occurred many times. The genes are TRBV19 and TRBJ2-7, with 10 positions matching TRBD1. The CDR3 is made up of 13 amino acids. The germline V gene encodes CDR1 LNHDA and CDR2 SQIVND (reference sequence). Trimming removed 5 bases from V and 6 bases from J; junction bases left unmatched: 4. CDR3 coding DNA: TGTGCCAGTAGTCTGGGACAGGGGCTCGAGCAGTACTTC. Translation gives CASSLGQGLEQYF. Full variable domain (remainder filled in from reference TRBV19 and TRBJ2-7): DGGITQSPKYLFRKEGQNVTLSCEQNLNHDAMYWYRQDPGQGLRLIYYSQIVNDFQKGDIAEGYSVSREKKESFPLTVTSAQKNPTAFYLCASSLGQGLEQYFGPGTRLTVT.

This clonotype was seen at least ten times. CDR3 nucleotide sequence: TGCAGTGCTAGAGTTCGGGGCAGGTCGGACTATGGCTACACCTTC. Amino acids: CSARVRGRSDYGYTF. V gene TRBV20-1 combines with J gene TRBJ1-2, with D possibly TRBD1 on 5 matching bases. This CDR3 contains 15 residues. The V end was cut by 1 base, the J end by 3 bases, with 15 bases between. CDR1 and CDR2 from the germline V gene are DFQATT and SNEGSKA (reference sequence).